This is a list of T cell receptor beta chains from one sample in a study of control samples from healthy donors and cancer patients. This table comes from immunoSEQ multiplex PCR, and its TCRdb copy is limited to in-frame clones, with some not included. The sample lists some 87,000 clones, around 92% seen once, with 15% to 17% in the top ten. The sequenced material came from blood. These receptors were obtained from a man aged 25-45 years in good health. CDR3s include the opening cysteine and the closing phenylalanine or tryptophan. The order of the fields is J gene, D gene, V gene, clone size, CDR3 DNA, CDR3 protein. D genes are given only for firm matches. Size values are once, few and many counts, or a class for expanded clones, and some rows have none.

>TRBJ1-1|TRBD1|TRBV6-1|.
TGTGCCAGCAGAGTAGACAGGGGTAACACTGAAGCTTTCTTT
CASRVDRGNTEAFF
>TRBJ1-5|.|TRBV19|.
TGTGCCAGTAGTATAGTAGCGAGCAATCAGCCCCAGCATTTT
CASSIVASNQPQHF
>TRBJ2-3|TRBD1|TRBV5-1|.
TGCGCCAGCAGCTTGGGACAGGGGGCTCCAGATACGCAGTATTTT
CASSLGQGAPDTQYF
>TRBJ2-3|TRBD2|TRBV7-2|.
TGTGCCAGCAGCTCCCAGCGGGGGGGCTTAGATACGCAGTATTTT
CASSSQRGGLDTQYF
>TRBJ2-3|.|TRBV24-1|.
TGTGCCACCAGTGACTTACAGGGTTTGGCTAGCACAGATACGCAGTATTTT
CATSDLQGLASTDTQYF
>TRBJ2-3|.|TRBV24-1|.
TGTGCCACCAGTGACCCCGGGACACACATCACAGATACGCAGTATTTT
CATSDPGTHITDTQYF
>TRBJ2-7|.|TRBV30|.
TGTGCCTGGAGTGTAAAGTTTTTACAGGGTGCCTACGAGCAGTACTTC
CAWSVKFLQGAYEQYF
>TRBJ1-2|.|TRBV28|once
TGTGCCAGCACCCTGGGGCTATATAACTATGGCTACACCTTC
CASTLGLYNYGYTF
>TRBJ2-7|.|TRBV6-5|.
TGTGCCAGCATAACAAACTCCTACGAGCAGTACTTC
CASITNSYEQYF
>TRBJ2-2|.|TRBV2|.
TGTGCCAGCAGTGAAGCTGGCGCGGGATTGAACACCGGGGAGCTGTTTTTT
CASSEAGAGLNTGELFF
>TRBJ1-5|.|TRBV28|few
TGTGCCAGCACCAGCGGCGTCAGGGAAGGCAATCAGCCCCAGCATTTT
CASTSGVREGNQPQHF
>TRBJ1-1|TRBD1|TRBV3-1/TRBV3-2|.
TGTGCCAGCAGCCATGGACAGGGCACTGAAGCTTTCTTT
CASSHGQGTEAFF
>TRBJ1-1|.|TRBV19|.
TGTGCCAGTAGTATAGGGGCAGGGACTGAAGCTTTCTTT
CASSIGAGTEAFF
>TRBJ2-7|TRBD1|TRBV7-6|.
TGTGCCAGCAGCTTAGGACAGGGGATTGGGTACGAGCAGTACTTC
CASSLGQGIGYEQYF
>TRBJ2-5|TRBD2|TRBV5-4|.
TGTGCCAGCAGCTCCCTGACTAGCGGGAGAATTGCAGAGACCCAGTACTTC
CASSSLTSGRIAETQYF
>TRBJ2-1|.|TRBV24-1|.
TGTGCCACAGGCGGATCGATGGGGAGCTCCTACAATGAGCAGTTCTTC
CATGGSMGSSYNEQFF
>TRBJ2-1|TRBD2|TRBV6-4|once
TGTGCCAGCAGTGACCCTAAGACTAGCGGGATCGGTTATGACAATGAGCAGTTCTTC
CASSDPKTSGIGYDNEQFF
>TRBJ2-7|.|TRBV7-8|.
TGTGCCAGCAGCCCCGGGGCGCCAGGGTGGTCCTACGAGCAGTACTTC
CASSPGAPGWSYEQYF
>TRBJ2-7|TRBD1|TRBV10-3|.
TGTGCCATCGGCGGAGGACAGGGCAAGTACGAGCAGTACTTC
CAIGGGQGKYEQYF
>TRBJ2-1|.|TRBV10-1|.
TGCGCCAGCAGTAACGGCCTTTTGGGGCAGCCGTTCTTC
CASSNGLLGQPFF
>TRBJ1-2|.|TRBV4-3|.
TGCGCCAGCAGCCAAGATCCGGGGGCCTCCTATGGCTACACCTTC
CASSQDPGASYGYTF
>TRBJ2-7|TRBD1|TRBV5-1|.
TGCGCCAGCAGCTTGGGGACAGGGCCATTTCTCGAGCAGTACTTC
CASSLGTGPFLEQYF
>TRBJ1-3|TRBD1|TRBV6-1|.
TGTGCCAGCAGTGCCCTGTCCGGGACAGGGGCGACTGGAAACACCATATATTTT
CASSALSGTGATGNTIYF
>TRBJ2-1|.|TRBV25-1|.
TGTGCCAGCAGTGAACCCCGACTAATCAACAATGAGCAGTTCTTC
CASSEPRLINNEQFF
>TRBJ1-4|TRBD1|TRBV6-5|.
TGTGCCAGCAGCCAAACAGGGGGAAGTGAAAAACTGTTTTTT
CASSQTGGSEKLFF
>TRBJ1-6|TRBD1|TRBV18|once
TGTGCCAGCTCAATTACCGGGACAGGGGAAAATTCACCCCTCCACTTT
CASSITGTGENSPLHF
>TRBJ1-2|.|TRBV15|.
TGTGCCACCAGCAGCAAGTGGGCGGCCTATGGCTACACCTTC
CATSSKWAAYGYTF
>TRBJ2-3|.|TRBV6-5|.
TGTGCCAGCGCCACCGGTCCAGATACGCAGTATTTT
CASATGPDTQYF
>TRBJ2-4|.|TRBV4-1|.
TGCGCCAGCAGCCAAGAAACAGGGTTAGCCAAAAACATTCAGTACTTC
CASSQETGLAKNIQYF
>TRBJ2-1|TRBD2|TRBV10-3|.
TGTGCCATCAGTGACGGGCTAGCGGCCTACAATGAGCAGTTCTTC
CAISDGLAAYNEQFF
>TRBJ1-3|TRBD1|TRBV19|.
TGTGCCAGTAGCCCGGGACAGGGGGTTGGAAACACCATATATTTT
CASSPGQGVGNTIYF
>TRBJ2-1|.|TRBV3-1/TRBV3-2|.
TGTGCCAGCAGCCAGTCCGGGTTATACAATGAGCAGTTCTTC
CASSQSGLYNEQFF
>TRBJ1-5|.|TRBV19|few
TGTGCCAGTAGTATTTCAGGGTCTCAGCCCCAGCATTTT
CASSISGSQPQHF
>TRBJ2-7|TRBD1|TRBV27|once
TGTGCCAACCACAGGGGGCCGGGCGAGCAGTACTTC
CANHRGPGEQYF
>TRBJ2-7|.|TRBV18|.
TGTGCCAGCTCACCCCGGGATTATCCTTCCTACGAGCAGTACTTC
CASSPRDYPSYEQYF
>TRBJ2-1|TRBD2|TRBV14|.
TGTGCCAGCAGCCAAATGTCGGGGGGGACCTACAATGAGCAGTTCTTC
CASSQMSGGTYNEQFF
>TRBJ2-7|.|TRBV3-1/TRBV3-2|.
TGTGCCAGCAGCCAAGGGACAGTAAGCTACGAGCAGTACTTC
CASSQGTVSYEQYF
>TRBJ2-7|.|TRBV10-2|once
TGCGCCAGCCAGGCGGGATTTAGCGAGCAGTACTTC
CASQAGFSEQYF
>TRBJ1-2|.|TRBV9|.
TGTGCCAGCAGCGCGATGGGACGGAACTATGGCTACACCTTC
CASSAMGRNYGYTF
>TRBJ2-5|TRBD2|TRBV4-1|.
TGCGCCAGCAGCCAAGGGGCGGGGGGCGACCAAGAGACCCAGTACTTC
CASSQGAGGDQETQYF
>TRBJ1-2|TRBD1|TRBV9|.
TGTGCCAGCAGCGTAGTCCAGGGGGGGTATGGCTACACCTTC
CASSVVQGGYGYTF
>TRBJ2-1|.|TRBV28|.
TGTGCCAGCAGTTATTACAATGAGCAGTTCTTC
CASSYYNEQFF
>TRBJ2-4|TRBD1|TRBV5-4|.
TGTGCCAGCAGCTGGGACAGGGACCGAAACATTCAGTACTTC
CASSWDRDRNIQYF
>TRBJ2-3|TRBD2|TRBV5-1|once
TGCGCCAGCACCTCTAGCGGGGCCTTCACAGATACGCAGTATTTT
CASTSSGAFTDTQYF
>TRBJ2-1|TRBD2|TRBV9|once
TGTGCCAGCAGCGTAGCCGGGACTAGCACCTACAATGAGCAGTTCTTC
CASSVAGTSTYNEQFF
>TRBJ1-2|TRBD1|TRBV2|.
TGTGCCAGCAGTGGAAGCGAGGACAGGGAAGGCTATGGCTACACCTTC
CASSGSEDREGYGYTF
>TRBJ1-6|.|TRBV2|.
TGTGCCAGCATAAGGGGGATGGAGGGGAATTCACCCCTCCACTTT
CASIRGMEGNSPLHF
>TRBJ2-5|TRBD1|TRBV27|once
TGTGCCAGCAGTTTATCGGGACAGTGGGAGACCCAGTACTTC
CASSLSGQWETQYF
>TRBJ2-1|.|TRBV3-1/TRBV3-2|.
TGTGCCAGCAGCCCCAGGGACGGCTACAATGAGCAGTTCTTC
CASSPRDGYNEQFF
>TRBJ1-3|TRBD1|TRBV30|.
TGTGCCTGGAGACCGGGACAGGGGGCACCAGGAAACACCATATATTTT
CAWRPGQGAPGNTIYF
>TRBJ2-3|.|TRBV24-1|.
TGTGCCACCAGTGATTTTCTAGTCCCAGATACGCAGTATTTT
CATSDFLVPDTQYF
>TRBJ2-1|TRBD1|TRBV19|.
TGTGCCAGTAGCCCGGGGACAGGGGGATACAATGAGCAGTTCTTC
CASSPGTGGYNEQFF
>TRBJ1-4|.|TRBV30|.
TGTGCCTGGAGTGACCTCGGCAGGGGAAAGAATGAAAAACTGTTTTTT
CAWSDLGRGKNEKLFF
>TRBJ2-5|TRBD2|TRBV7-2|.
TGTGCCAGCAGTTACGGACTAGGTCGGGATCAAGAGACCCAGTACTTC
CASSYGLGRDQETQYF
>TRBJ2-5|.|TRBV9|.
TGTGCCAGCAGCGTACGGGACCAAGAGACCCAGTACTTC
CASSVRDQETQYF
>TRBJ2-1|TRBD1|TRBV6-5|.
TGTGCCTCTCTTCCCGGGACAGGTATCAATGAGCAGTTCTTC
CASLPGTGINEQFF
>TRBJ1-5|.|TRBV28|.
TGTGCCAGCACCTCTACCGGCGGGACACTGGTTTTGGATGGGCCCCAGCATTTT
CASTSTGGTLVLDGPQHF
>TRBJ2-2|.|TRBV19|.
TGTGCCAGTAGTATACAGGGTTTGGCCGGGGAGCTGTTTTTT
CASSIQGLAGELFF